The TCR beta chain described here comes from a study of shared clonotypes between healthy human individuals. Findings and caveats of the study: At large depth, rarefaction still showed sorted-subset sequencing to be incomplete. Sharing across four donors was highest in naive CD4 (around 5%) and lowest in memory CD8 (around 0.4%).

This CDR3 is 14 amino acids long. The germline CDR1 and CDR2 sequences are KGHSH and LQKENI. The ends were cut back, 3 bases at V and 0 bases at J, with 8 bases in the middle. TCRdb's copy holds only in-frame clones and misses some; the assay was immunoSEQ multiplex PCR. Altogether about 2.4 million clones are present, 80% to 95% being singletons, with the ten largest covering about 0.39%. Within Nashville, Tennessee resided all donors, each a Caucasian adult. Details on this clone: The antigen is not known.

The clonotype comes from a man younger than 35 in good health. Some clones in this sample may be carry-over from other donors' samples. Source material: naive CD4+ T cells from PBMCs. Subset meaning: CD45RA+ positively selected. The rearrangement uses TRBV18 and TRBJ1-2; D not resolved. CDR3 sequence (DNA): TGTGCCAGCTCACCCACCACCCCTAACTATGGCTACACCTTC. This translates into CASSPTTPNYGYTF.